This record covers a single T cell receptor (beta chain). This sample was taken from a study of blood T cell repertoires in COVID-19. Study overall: Researchers got acute and convalescent COVID-19 samples from the United States, Italy and Spain. PBMCs, B-cell-depleted T cells, or T cells provided the cDNA or gDNA that made up the material.

Germline values: CDR1 SGHNT, CDR2 YENEEA. This CDR3 has 12 amino acids. The V end was cut by 8 bases, the J end by 1 base, with 8 bases between. Original processing notes: From reference gene primer amplification, estimates of nucleated cell counts were derived. Sequenced by immunoSEQ multiplex PCR; TCRdb stores in-frame clones only, minus some. V and J calls and clone size are those listed in that table; D and trimming were worked out from the DNA. The sample carries about 240,000 clones, about 90% recorded once. Cohort allocation depended upon clinical history that participants reported. Sequenced input: PBMCs or T cells enriched from blood (not recorded which). The chain is built from TRBV11-3 and TRBJ1-1; no firm D call. The sequence was obtained from a woman between 35 and 50 years old with acute COVID-19. The CDR3, as DNA: TGTGCCAGCGGCGAGGCGAACACTGAAGCTTTCTTT. This codes for CASGEANTEAFF.